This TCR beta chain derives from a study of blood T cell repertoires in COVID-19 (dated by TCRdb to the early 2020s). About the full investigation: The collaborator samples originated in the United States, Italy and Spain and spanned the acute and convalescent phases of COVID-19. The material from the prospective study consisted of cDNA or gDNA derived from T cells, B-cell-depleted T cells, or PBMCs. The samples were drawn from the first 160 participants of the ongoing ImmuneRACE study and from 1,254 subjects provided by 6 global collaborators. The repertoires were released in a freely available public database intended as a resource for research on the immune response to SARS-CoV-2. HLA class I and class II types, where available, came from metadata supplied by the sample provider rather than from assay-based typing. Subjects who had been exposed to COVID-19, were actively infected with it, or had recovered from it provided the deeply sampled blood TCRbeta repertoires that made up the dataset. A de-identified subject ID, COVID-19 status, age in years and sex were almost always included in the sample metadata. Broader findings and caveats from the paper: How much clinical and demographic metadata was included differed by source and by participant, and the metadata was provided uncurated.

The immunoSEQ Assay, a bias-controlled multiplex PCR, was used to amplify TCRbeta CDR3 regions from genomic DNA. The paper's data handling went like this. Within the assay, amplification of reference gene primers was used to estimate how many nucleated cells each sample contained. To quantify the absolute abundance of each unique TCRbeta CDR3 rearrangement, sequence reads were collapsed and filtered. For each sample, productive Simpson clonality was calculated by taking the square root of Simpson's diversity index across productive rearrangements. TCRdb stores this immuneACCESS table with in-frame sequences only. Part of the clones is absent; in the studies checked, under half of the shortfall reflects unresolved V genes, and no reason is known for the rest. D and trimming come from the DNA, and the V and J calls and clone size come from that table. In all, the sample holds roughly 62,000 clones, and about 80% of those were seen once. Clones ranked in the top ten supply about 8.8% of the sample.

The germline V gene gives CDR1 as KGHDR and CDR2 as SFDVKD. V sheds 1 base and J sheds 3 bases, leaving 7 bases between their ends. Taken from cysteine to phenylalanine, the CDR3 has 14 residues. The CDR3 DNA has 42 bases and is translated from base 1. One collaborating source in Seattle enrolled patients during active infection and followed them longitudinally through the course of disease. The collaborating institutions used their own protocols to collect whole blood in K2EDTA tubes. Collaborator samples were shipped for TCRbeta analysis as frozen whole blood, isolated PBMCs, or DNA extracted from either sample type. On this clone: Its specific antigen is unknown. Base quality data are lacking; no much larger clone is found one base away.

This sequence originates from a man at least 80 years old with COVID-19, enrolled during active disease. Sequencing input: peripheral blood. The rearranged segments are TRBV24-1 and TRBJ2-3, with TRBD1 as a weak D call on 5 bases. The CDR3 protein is CATSDFQGTDTQYF. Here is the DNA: TGTGCCACCAGTGATTTCCAGGGAACAGATACGCAGTATTTT.